This T cell receptor (beta chain) was identified in a study of T cell responses to AZD1222 COVID-19 vaccine. For the study at large: Pooling of second doses given at about 4 or about 12 weeks was done. The study's findings and limits: Reportedly, nearly half the spike-specific TCRs target unmutated variant regions. Repertoires in all cases were sampled only once the peak T cell response had passed.

The data were produced by immunoSEQ multiplex PCR, yet TCRdb's version contains in-frame clones alone and is incomplete. The sample consists of about 140,000 clones, roughly 91% of them appearing once. Worth noting for this clone: Its specificity is unknown.

This CDR3 contains 14 residues. The V gene's germline CDR1 is LGHNA and CDR2 YNFKEQ. Trimming shortened V by 2 bases and J by 5 bases, and 12 bases separated the two germline ends. The material sequenced was peripheral blood, taken on day 0 of AZD1222 vaccination. J is TRBJ2-5 and V is TRBV4-2, with D possibly being TRBD1 (6 bases). This TCR was sampled from an adult in good health. In DNA form, the CDR3 reads TGTGCCAGCAGCCAAAAACAGGGTGGGGAGACCCAGTACTTC. Its protein product is CASSQKQGGETQYF.